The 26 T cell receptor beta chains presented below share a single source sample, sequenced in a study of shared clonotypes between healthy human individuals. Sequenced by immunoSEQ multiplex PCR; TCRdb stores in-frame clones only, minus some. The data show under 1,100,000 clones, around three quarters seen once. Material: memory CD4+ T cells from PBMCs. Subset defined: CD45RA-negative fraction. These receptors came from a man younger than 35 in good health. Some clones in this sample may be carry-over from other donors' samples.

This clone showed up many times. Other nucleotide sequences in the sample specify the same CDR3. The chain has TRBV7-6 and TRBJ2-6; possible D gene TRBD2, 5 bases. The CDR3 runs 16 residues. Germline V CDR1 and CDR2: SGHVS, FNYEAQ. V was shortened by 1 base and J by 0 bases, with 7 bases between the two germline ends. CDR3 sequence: CASSLVGSSGANVLTF. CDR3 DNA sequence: TGTGCCAGCAGCTTAGTTGGGAGCTCTGGGGCCAACGTCCTGACTTTC.

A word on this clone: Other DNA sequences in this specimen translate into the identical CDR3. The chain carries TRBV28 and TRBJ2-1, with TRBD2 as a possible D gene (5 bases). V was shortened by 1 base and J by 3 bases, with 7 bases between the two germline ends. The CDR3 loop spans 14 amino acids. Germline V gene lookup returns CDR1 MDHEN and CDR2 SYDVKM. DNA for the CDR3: TGTGCCAGCAGTTTATTACGGGACTACAATGAGCAGTTCTTC. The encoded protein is CASSLLRDYNEQFF.

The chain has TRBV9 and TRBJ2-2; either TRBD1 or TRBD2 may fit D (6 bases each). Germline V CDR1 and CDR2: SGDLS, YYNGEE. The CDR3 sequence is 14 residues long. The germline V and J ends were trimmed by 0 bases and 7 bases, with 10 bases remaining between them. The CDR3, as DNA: TGTGCCAGCAGCGTAGTAGGGGGGAACGGGGAGCTGTTTTTT. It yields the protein CASSVVGGNGELFF.

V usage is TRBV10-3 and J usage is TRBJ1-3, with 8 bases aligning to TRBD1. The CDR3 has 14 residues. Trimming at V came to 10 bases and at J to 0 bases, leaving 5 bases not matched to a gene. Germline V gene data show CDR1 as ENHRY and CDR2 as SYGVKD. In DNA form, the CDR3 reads TGTGCCACCTCTGACAGGGGCTCTGGAAACACCATATATTTT. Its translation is CATSDRGSGNTIYF.

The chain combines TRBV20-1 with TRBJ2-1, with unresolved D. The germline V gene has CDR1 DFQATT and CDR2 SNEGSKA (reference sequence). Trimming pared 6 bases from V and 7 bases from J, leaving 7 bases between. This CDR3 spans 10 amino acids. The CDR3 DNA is TGCAGTGCCCTGGTAAATGAGCAGTTCTTC. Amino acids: CSALVNEQFF.

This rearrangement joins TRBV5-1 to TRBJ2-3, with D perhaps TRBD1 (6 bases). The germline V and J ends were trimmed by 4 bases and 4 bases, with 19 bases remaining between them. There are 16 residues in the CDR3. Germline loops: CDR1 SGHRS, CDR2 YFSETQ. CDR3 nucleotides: TGCGCCAGCAGCCCGGGGTCGACAGGTTCCGCAGATACGCAGTATTTT. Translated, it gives CASSPGSTGSADTQYF.

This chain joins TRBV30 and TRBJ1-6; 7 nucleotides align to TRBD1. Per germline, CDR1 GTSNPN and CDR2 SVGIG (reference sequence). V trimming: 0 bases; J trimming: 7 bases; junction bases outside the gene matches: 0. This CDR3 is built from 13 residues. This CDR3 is CAWSVQGNSPLHF. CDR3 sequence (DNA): TGTGCCTGGAGTGTACAGGGGAATTCACCCCTCCACTTT.

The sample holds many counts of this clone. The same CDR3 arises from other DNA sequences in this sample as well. This CDR3 reads CASSYSRDTYEQYF. CDR3 nucleotides: TGTGCCAGCAGTTACTCGAGGGATACCTACGAGCAGTACTTC. J is TRBJ2-7 and V is TRBV6-5; tentative D call: TRBD2 (5 bases). The CDR3 runs 14 residues. Germline V gives CDR1 MNHEY, CDR2 SVGAGI. Deletions cut 0 bases from V and 2 bases from J, with 8 bases between.

CDR3 DNA sequence: TGTGCCAGCAGAGGGACAGCCATAGACCCAGATACGCAGTATTTT. Its translation is CASRGTAIDPDTQYF. The J gene is TRBJ2-3, the V gene TRBV28; 7 bases agree with TRBD1. The V gene end was trimmed by 6 bases and the J gene end by 4 bases; junction bases not matched to a gene: 10. The CDR3 covers 15 residues. In germline, CDR1 is MDHEN, CDR2 SYDVKM.

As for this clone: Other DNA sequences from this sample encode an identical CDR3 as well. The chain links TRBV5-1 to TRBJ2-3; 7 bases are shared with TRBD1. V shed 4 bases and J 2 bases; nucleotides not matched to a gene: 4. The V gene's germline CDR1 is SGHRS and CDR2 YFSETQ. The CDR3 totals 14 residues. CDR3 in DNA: TGCGCCAGCAGCCTGGGGACAGTCACAGATACGCAGTATTTT. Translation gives CASSLGTVTDTQYF.

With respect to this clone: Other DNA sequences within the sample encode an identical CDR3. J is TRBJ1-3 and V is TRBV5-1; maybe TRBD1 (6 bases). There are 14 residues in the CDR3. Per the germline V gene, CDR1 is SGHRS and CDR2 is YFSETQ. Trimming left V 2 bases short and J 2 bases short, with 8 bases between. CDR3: CASSLGGAGNTIYF. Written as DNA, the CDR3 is TGCGCCAGCAGCTTAGGGGGGGCTGGAAACACCATATATTTT.

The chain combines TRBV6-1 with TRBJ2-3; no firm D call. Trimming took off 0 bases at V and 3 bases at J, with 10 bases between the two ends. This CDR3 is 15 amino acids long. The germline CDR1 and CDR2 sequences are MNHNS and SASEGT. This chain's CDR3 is CASSEALFLTDTQYF. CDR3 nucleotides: TGTGCCAGCAGTGAAGCTCTTTTTTTGACAGATACGCAGTATTTT.

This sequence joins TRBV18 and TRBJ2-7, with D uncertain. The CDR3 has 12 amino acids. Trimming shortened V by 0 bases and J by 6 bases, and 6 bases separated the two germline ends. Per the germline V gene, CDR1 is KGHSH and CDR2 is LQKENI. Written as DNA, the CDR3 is TGTGCCAGCTCACCACCGATCGGCGAGCAGTACTTC. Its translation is CASSPPIGEQYF.

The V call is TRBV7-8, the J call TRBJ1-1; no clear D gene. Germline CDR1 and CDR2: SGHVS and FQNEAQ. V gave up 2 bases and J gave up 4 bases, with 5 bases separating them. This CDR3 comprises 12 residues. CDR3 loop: CASSLMGTEAFF. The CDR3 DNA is TGTGCCAGCAGCTTAATGGGCACTGAAGCTTTCTTT. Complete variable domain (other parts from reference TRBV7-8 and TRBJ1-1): GAGVSQSPRYKVAKRGQDVALRCDPISGHVSLFWYQQALGQGPEFLTYFQNEAQLDKSGLPSDRFFAERPEGSVSTLKIQRTQQEDSAVYLCASSLMGTEAFFGQGTRLTVV.

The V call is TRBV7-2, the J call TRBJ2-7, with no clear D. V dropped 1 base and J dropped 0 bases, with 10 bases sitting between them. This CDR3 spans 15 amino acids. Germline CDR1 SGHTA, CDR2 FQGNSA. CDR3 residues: CASSLVQASSYEQYF. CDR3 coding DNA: TGTGCCAGCAGCTTAGTCCAGGCCAGCTCCTACGAGCAGTACTTC.

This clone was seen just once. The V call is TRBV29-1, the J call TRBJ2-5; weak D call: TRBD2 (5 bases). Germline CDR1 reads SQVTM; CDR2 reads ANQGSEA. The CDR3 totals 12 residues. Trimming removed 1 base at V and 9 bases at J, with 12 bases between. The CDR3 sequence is CSVEALLEAQYF. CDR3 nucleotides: TGCAGCGTTGAAGCCTTGTTGGAGGCCCAGTACTTC. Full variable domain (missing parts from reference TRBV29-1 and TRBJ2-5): SAVISQKPSRDICQRGTSLTIQCQVDSQVTMMFWYRQQPGQSLTLIATANQGSEATYESGFVIDKFPISRPNLTFSTLTVSNMSPEDSSIYLCSVEALLEAQYFGPGTRLLVL.

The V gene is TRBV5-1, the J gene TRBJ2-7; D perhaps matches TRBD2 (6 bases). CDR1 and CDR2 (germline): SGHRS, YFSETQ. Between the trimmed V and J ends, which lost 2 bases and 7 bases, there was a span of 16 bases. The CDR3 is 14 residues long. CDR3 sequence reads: CASSLGGASLEQYF. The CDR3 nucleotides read TGCGCCAGCAGCTTAGGCGGGGCCTCTTTGGAGCAGTACTTC. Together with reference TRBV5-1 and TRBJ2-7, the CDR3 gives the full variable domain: KAGVTQTPRYLIKTRGQQVTLSCSPISGHRSVSWYQQTPGQGLQFLFEYFSETQRNKGNFPGRFSGRQFSNSRSEMNVSTLELGDSALYLCASSLGGASLEQYFGPGTRLTVT.

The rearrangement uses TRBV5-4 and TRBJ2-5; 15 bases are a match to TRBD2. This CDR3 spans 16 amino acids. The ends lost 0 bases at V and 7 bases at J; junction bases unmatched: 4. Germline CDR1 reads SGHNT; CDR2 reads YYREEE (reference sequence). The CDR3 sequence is CASSLEGLAGGRTQYF. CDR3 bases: TGTGCCAGCAGCTTGGAGGGACTAGCGGGAGGAAGGACCCAGTACTTC.

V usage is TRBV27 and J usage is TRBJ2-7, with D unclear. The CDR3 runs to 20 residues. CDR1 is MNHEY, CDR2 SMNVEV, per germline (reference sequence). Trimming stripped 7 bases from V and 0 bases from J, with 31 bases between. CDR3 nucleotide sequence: TGTGCCAGCAACTCGGCGGCCGAAGCAAAAGTAGGACGGAGCTCCTACGAGCAGTACTTC. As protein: CASNSAAEAKVGRSSYEQYF.

The CDR3 bases are TGTGCCAGTAGGCCCGACCCGCAAGGAGGAGGCTACACCTTC. This translates into CASRPDPQGGGYTF. The rearrangement links TRBV19 to TRBJ1-2, with D unclear. Trimming took 6 bases from V and 8 from J, leaving 19 bases between them. The CDR3 extends over 14 amino acids. Germline CDR1 LNHDA, CDR2 SQIVND (reference sequence).

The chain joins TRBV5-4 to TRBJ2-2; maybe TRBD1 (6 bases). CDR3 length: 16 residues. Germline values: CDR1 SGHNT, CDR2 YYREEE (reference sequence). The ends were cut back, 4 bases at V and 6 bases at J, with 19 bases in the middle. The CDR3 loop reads CASSPSSGQGSGELFF. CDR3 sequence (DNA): TGTGCCAGCAGCCCTAGTAGTGGGCAGGGGTCCGGGGAGCTGTTTTTT.

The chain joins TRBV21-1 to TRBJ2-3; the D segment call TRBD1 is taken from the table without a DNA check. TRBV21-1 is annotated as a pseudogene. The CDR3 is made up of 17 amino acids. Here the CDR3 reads CASSKVFDRPNGDTQYF. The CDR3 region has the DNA TGTGCCAGCAGCAAAGTTTTCGACAGGCCGAACGGAGATACGCAGTATTTT.

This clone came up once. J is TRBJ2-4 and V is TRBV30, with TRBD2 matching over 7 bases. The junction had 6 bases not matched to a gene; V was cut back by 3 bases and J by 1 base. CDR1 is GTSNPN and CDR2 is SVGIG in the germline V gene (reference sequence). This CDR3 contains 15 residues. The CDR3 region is CAWRGEGPAKNIQYF. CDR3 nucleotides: TGTGCCTGGAGGGGGGAGGGCCCGGCCAAAAACATTCAGTACTTC.

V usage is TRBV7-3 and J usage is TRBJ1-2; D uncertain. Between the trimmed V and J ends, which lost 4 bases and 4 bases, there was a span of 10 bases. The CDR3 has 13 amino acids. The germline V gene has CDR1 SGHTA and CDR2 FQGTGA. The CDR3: CASSSSRSYGYTF. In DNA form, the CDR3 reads TGTGCCAGCAGCTCCTCTCGAAGCTATGGCTACACCTTC.

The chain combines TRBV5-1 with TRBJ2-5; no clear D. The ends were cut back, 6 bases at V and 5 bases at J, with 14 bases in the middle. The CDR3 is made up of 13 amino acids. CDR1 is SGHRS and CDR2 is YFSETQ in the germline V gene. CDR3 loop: CASMALGAETQYF. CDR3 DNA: TGCGCCAGCATGGCCCTCGGCGCGGAGACCCAGTACTTC.

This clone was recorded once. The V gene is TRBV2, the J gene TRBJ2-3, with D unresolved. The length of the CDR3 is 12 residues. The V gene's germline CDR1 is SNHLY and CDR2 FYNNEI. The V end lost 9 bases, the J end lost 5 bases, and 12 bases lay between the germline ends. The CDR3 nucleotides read TGTGCCAGACGACGCGAAGGAGATACGCAGTATTTT. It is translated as CARRREGDTQYF.